This TCR beta chain was obtained from a study of cytomegalovirus exposure and HLA in healthy donors. General observations from the study: TCR beta V- and J-gene trimming was later associated with a missense DCLRE1C variant. HLA restriction was apparent for most CMV-associated TCR beta chains in a later analysis.

On this clone itself: The antigen remains unidentified.

PCR involved 60 Vbeta and 13 Jbeta primers. Repertoires were generated with immunoSEQ multiplex PCR, while TCRdb's copy carries only in-frame clones and drops some. The sample has 100,000 to 150,000 clones, more than 65% seen once. With V trimmed by 6 bases and J by 5 bases, 13 bases remained unmatched. The germline gives CDR1 SNHLY, CDR2 FYNNEI. The CDR3 sequence is 16 residues long. The source material was PBMCs. V is TRBV2 and J is TRBJ2-5, with TRBD1 matching 9 bases. The sequence was obtained from a woman in her fifties or sixties in good health and CMV-seropositive. CDR3 DNA sequence: TGTGCCAGCAGCGGAGATACAGGGGGCGCAGGGGAGACCCAGTACTTC. Translating it yields CASSGDTGGAGETQYF.